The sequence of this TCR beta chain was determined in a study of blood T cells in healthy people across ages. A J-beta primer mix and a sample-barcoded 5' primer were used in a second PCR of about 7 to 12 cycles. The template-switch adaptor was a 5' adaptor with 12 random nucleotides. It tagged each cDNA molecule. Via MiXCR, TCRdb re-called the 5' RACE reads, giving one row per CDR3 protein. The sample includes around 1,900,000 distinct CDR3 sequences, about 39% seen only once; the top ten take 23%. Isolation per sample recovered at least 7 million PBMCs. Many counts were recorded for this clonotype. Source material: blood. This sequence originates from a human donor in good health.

CDR3 bases: TGCAGCGTAGACGACGGTGAAAAACTGTTTTTT. Its protein is CSVDDGEKLFF. V gene TRBV29-1 combines with J gene TRBJ1-4; D unclear. Germline V gene data show CDR1 as SQVTM and CDR2 as ANQGSEA. Deletions cut 6 bases from V and 7 bases from J, with 9 bases between. CDR3 length: 11 amino acids.